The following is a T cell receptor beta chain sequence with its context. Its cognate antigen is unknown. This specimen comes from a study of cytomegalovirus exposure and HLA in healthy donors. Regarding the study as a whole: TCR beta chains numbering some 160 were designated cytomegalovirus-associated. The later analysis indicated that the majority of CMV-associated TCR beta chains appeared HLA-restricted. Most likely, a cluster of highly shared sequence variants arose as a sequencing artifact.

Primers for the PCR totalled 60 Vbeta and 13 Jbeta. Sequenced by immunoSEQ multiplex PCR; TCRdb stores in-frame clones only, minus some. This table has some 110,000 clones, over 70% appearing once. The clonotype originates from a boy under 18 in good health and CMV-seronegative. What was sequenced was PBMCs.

CDR3 in amino acids: CASSFGQGGEAFF. CDR3 nucleotides: TGTGCCAGCAGTTTTGGGCAGGGCGGTGAAGCTTTCTTT. V gene TRBV28 combines with J gene TRBJ1-1; D is possibly TRBD1 (5 bases). CDR1 and CDR2 (germline): MDHEN, SYDVKM. The germline V and J ends were trimmed by 3 bases and 7 bases, with 12 bases remaining between them. The CDR3 extends over 13 amino acids.